The entry that follows covers one T cell receptor beta chain sequence. The data originate from a study of control samples from healthy donors and cancer patients. Data came from immunoSEQ multiplex PCR; TCRdb stores just in-frame clones and leaves some out. The data show about 84,000 clones, roughly 91% seen once. The CDR3 is made up of 15 amino acids. In germline, CDR1 is LNHNV, CDR2 YYDKDF (reference sequence). Trimming removed 1 base at V and 4 bases at J, with 11 bases between. The chain recombines TRBV15 with TRBJ1-3; tentatively, D is TRBD1 (6 bases). This TCR was sampled from a man aged 45-65 years in good health. The specimen sequenced was blood. In nucleotides, the CDR3 is TGTGCCACCAGCAGAGGAGGGACAACCGGAAACACCATATATTTT. The encoded protein is CATSRGGTTGNTIYF.